This T cell receptor beta chain originates from a study of cytomegalovirus exposure and HLA in healthy donors. Study-wide context: Approximately 85 million unique TCRs from HLA-typed donors were held in an early data release. Study-level findings and limits: Accurate predictions that matched the HLA-A and HLA-B alleles of most subjects were reportedly made from TCR beta sequences.

V trimming: 0 bases; J trimming: 7 bases; junction bases outside the gene matches: 9. Germline values: CDR1 LGHNA, CDR2 YSLEER. This CDR3 is 16 amino acids long. PCR was performed using 60 Vbeta and 13 Jbeta primers. Assay used: immunoSEQ multiplex PCR; TCRdb lists only in-frame clones, some missing. The sample includes around 100,000 clones, roughly 85% of them seen just once. As concerns this clone: The antigen remains unidentified.

The TCR was taken from a man aged 40-49 years in good health and CMV-seronegative. The specimen sequenced was PBMCs. The gene calls are TRBV4-3 and TRBJ2-3; 8 bases map to TRBD2. The CDR3 protein is CASSQDTTSAYNTQYF. In nucleotides, the CDR3 is TGCGCCAGCAGCCAAGACACGACTAGCGCGTATAATACGCAGTATTTT.